This is a list of T cell receptor beta chains from one sample in a study of T cell repertoires in cytomegalovirus infection. TCRdb used MiXCR to reprocess the reads, holding one entry per CDR3 protein. The profile covers about 150,000 distinct CDR3 sequences, with roughly a quarter appearing a single time and approximately 10% taken by the ten largest. Sequenced: PBMCs. These TCRs come from a human donor in good health (CMV status not recorded). Some clones in this sample may be carry-over from other donors' samples. CDR3s include the opening cysteine and the closing phenylalanine or tryptophan. A D gene is named only where the DNA matches it firmly. Only part of the rows carry a size: once, few, many, or a class if the clone is expanded.

V gene: TRBV28; D gene: TRBD2; CDR3 length: 19; clone size: few; J gene: TRBJ2-1; CDR3 protein: CASSLGRTSGGVPHNEQFF; CDR3 DNA: TGTGCCAGCAGTTTAGGGAGGACTAGCGGGGGGGTTCCGCACAATGAGCAGTTCTTC
V gene: TRBV19; D gene: .; CDR3 length: 15; clone size: .; J gene: TRBJ1-1; CDR3 protein: CASSTDMGKFGEAFF; CDR3 DNA: TGTGCCAGTAGTACCGACATGGGTAAATTTGGTGAAGCTTTCTTT
V gene: TRBV20-1; D gene: TRBD2; CDR3 length: 20; clone size: .; J gene: TRBJ2-3; CDR3 protein: CSASVSSGGAGGGGTDTQYF; CDR3 DNA: TGCAGTGCTAGCGTATCGAGCGGGGGGGCCGGTGGTGGGGGCACAGATACGCAGTATTTT
V gene: TRBV18; D gene: .; CDR3 length: 14; clone size: .; J gene: TRBJ2-4; CDR3 protein: CASSAGLYKNIQYF; CDR3 DNA: TGTGCCAGCTCGGCTGGACTATATAAAAACATTCAGTACTTC
V gene: TRBV12-3/TRBV12-4; D gene: TRBD1; CDR3 length: 11; clone size: .; J gene: TRBJ1-1; CDR3 protein: CASSRTGMKFF; CDR3 DNA: TGTGCCAGCAGTAGGACAGGGATGAAGTTCTTT
V gene: TRBV12-3/TRBV12-4; D gene: TRBD1; CDR3 length: 16; clone size: few; J gene: TRBJ1-1; CDR3 protein: CASSLEIGTGNFEAFF; CDR3 DNA: TGTGCCAGCAGTTTAGAGATTGGGACAGGGAATTTTGAAGCTTTCTTT
V gene: TRBV6-6; D gene: TRBD1; CDR3 length: 13; clone size: .; J gene: TRBJ1-3; CDR3 protein: CASSQTGENTIYF; CDR3 DNA: TGTGCCAGCAGCCAGACAGGGGAAAACACCATATATTTT
V gene: TRBV5-1; D gene: TRBD1; CDR3 length: 15; clone size: .; J gene: TRBJ2-5; CDR3 protein: CASSYGQGSQETQYF; CDR3 DNA: TGCGCCAGCAGCTACGGACAGGGGAGCCAAGAGACCCAGTACTTC
V gene: TRBV29-1; D gene: TRBD1; CDR3 length: 13; clone size: .; J gene: TRBJ2-3; CDR3 protein: CSGDRGNTDTQYF; CDR3 DNA: TGCAGCGGTGACAGGGGGAACACAGATACGCAGTATTTT
V gene: TRBV7-9; D gene: .; CDR3 length: 13; clone size: many; J gene: TRBJ2-1; CDR3 protein: CASSWDGYNEQFF; CDR3 DNA: TGTGCCAGCAGCTGGGACGGTTACAATGAGCAGTTCTTC
V gene: TRBV5-6; D gene: TRBD2; CDR3 length: 18; clone size: once; J gene: TRBJ2-3; CDR3 protein: CASSMVGLAVGGADTQYF; CDR3 DNA: TGTGCCAGCAGCATGGTTGGACTAGCGGTGGGCGGAGCAGATACGCAGTATTTT
V gene: TRBV19; D gene: .; CDR3 length: 14; clone size: .; J gene: TRBJ1-5; CDR3 protein: CASIGAPNNQPQHF; CDR3 DNA: TGTGCCAGTATAGGGGCACCTAATAATCAGCCCCAGCATTTT
V gene: TRBV11-2; D gene: .; CDR3 length: 15; clone size: .; J gene: TRBJ2-1; CDR3 protein: CASSLLQGAYNEQFF; CDR3 DNA: TGTGCCAGCAGCTTACTCCAGGGCGCCTACAATGAGCAGTTCTTC
V gene: TRBV7-2; D gene: .; CDR3 length: 11; clone size: many; J gene: TRBJ2-7; CDR3 protein: CASSLEHEQYF; CDR3 DNA: TGTGCCAGCAGCTTAGAACACGAGCAGTACTTC
V gene: TRBV7-8; D gene: .; CDR3 length: 14; clone size: many; J gene: TRBJ2-1; CDR3 protein: CASSLSSPINEQFF; CDR3 DNA: TGTGCCAGCAGCTTATCCAGTCCAATAAATGAGCAGTTCTTC
V gene: TRBV5-4; D gene: TRBD1; CDR3 length: 14; clone size: many; J gene: TRBJ2-1; CDR3 protein: CASSPGTDTGEQFF; CDR3 DNA: TGTGCCAGCAGCCCCGGGACAGATACTGGTGAGCAGTTCTTC
V gene: TRBV6-5; D gene: TRBD1; CDR3 length: 20; clone size: .; J gene: TRBJ2-5; CDR3 protein: CASSPLPPTGTGVLQETQYF; CDR3 DNA: TGTGCCAGCAGCCCATTGCCCCCTACCGGGACAGGGGTTTTACAAGAGACCCAGTACTTC
V gene: TRBV7-2; D gene: .; CDR3 length: 15; clone size: .; J gene: TRBJ1-1; CDR3 protein: CASSLYGRGNTEAFF; CDR3 DNA: TGTGCCAGCAGCTTGTACGGTAGGGGGAACACTGAAGCTTTCTTT
V gene: TRBV19; D gene: .; CDR3 length: 14; clone size: few; J gene: TRBJ2-4; CDR3 protein: CASSMGVLGDIQYF; CDR3 DNA: TGTGCCAGTAGTATGGGGGTCCTGGGGGACATTCAGTACTTC
V gene: TRBV7-8; D gene: .; CDR3 length: 13; clone size: many; J gene: TRBJ1-2; CDR3 protein: CASSLTYRDGYTF; CDR3 DNA: TGTGCCAGCAGCTTGACCTACAGGGATGGCTACACCTTC
V gene: TRBV7-8; D gene: .; CDR3 length: 15; clone size: many; J gene: TRBJ2-7; CDR3 protein: CASSLAPGFSYEQYF; CDR3 DNA: TGTGCCAGCAGCTTAGCGCCCGGGTTCTCCTACGAGCAGTACTTC
V gene: TRBV7-2; D gene: TRBD1; CDR3 length: 18; clone size: many; J gene: TRBJ2-5; CDR3 protein: CASSLISTGTGGLETQYF; CDR3 DNA: TGTGCCAGCAGCTTAATTTCCACCGGGACAGGGGGCTTGGAGACCCAGTACTTC
V gene: TRBV20-1; D gene: TRBD1; CDR3 length: 16; clone size: .; J gene: TRBJ2-1; CDR3 protein: CSARASTGGAHNEQFF; CDR3 DNA: TGCAGTGCTAGAGCCTCGACAGGGGGCGCCCACAATGAGCAGTTCTTC
V gene: TRBV6-5; D gene: .; CDR3 length: 13; clone size: .; J gene: TRBJ1-2; CDR3 protein: CARSFFPGNVYTF; CDR3 DNA: TGTGCCCGCAGTTTTTTTCCAGGGAATGTCTACACCTTC
V gene: TRBV12-3/TRBV12-4; D gene: .; CDR3 length: 12; clone size: few; J gene: TRBJ2-2; CDR3 protein: CASSVGTGELFF; CDR3 DNA: TGTGCCAGCAGTGTCGGGACCGGGGAGCTGTTTTTT
V gene: TRBV5-1; D gene: .; CDR3 length: 13; clone size: .; J gene: TRBJ1-1; CDR3 protein: CASSLATGTEAFF; CDR3 DNA: TGCGCCAGCAGCTTGGCGACGGGGACTGAAGCTTTCTTT
V gene: TRBV11-2; D gene: TRBD2; CDR3 length: 15; clone size: many; J gene: TRBJ2-5; CDR3 protein: CASSALLANQETQYF; CDR3 DNA: TGTGCCAGCAGCGCCCTACTAGCGAACCAAGAGACCCAGTACTTC
V gene: TRBV7-9; D gene: .; CDR3 length: 14; clone size: .; J gene: TRBJ2-1; CDR3 protein: CASSAGAPYNEQFF; CDR3 DNA: TGTGCCAGCAGCGCCGGGGCGCCGTACAATGAGCAGTTCTTC
V gene: TRBV7-4; D gene: .; CDR3 length: 14; clone size: .; J gene: TRBJ1-2; CDR3 protein: CASSLSGNNYGYTF; CDR3 DNA: TGTGCCAGCAGCCTAAGCGGCAATAACTATGGCTACACCTTC
V gene: TRBV7-6; D gene: TRBD2; CDR3 length: 19; clone size: .; J gene: TRBJ2-7; CDR3 protein: CASSGTGTSGGAGSYEQYF; CDR3 DNA: TGTGCCAGCAGCGGCACCGGGACTAGCGGGGGGGCGGGGTCCTACGAGCAGTACTTC
V gene: TRBV7-2; D gene: .; CDR3 length: 13; clone size: many; J gene: TRBJ2-1; CDR3 protein: CASSPMEGGEQFF; CDR3 DNA: TGTGCCAGCAGCCCGATGGAGGGCGGGGAGCAGTTCTTC
V gene: TRBV7-3; D gene: .; CDR3 length: 15; clone size: .; J gene: TRBJ2-1; CDR3 protein: CASSLTGGRWNEQFF; CDR3 DNA: TGTGCCAGCAGCTTAACGGGCGGCCGCTGGAATGAGCAGTTCTTC
V gene: TRBV12-3/TRBV12-4; D gene: .; CDR3 length: 14; clone size: .; J gene: TRBJ1-5; CDR3 protein: CASSWGGTNQPQHF; CDR3 DNA: TGTGCCAGCAGTTGGGGTGGGACTAATCAGCCCCAGCATTTT
V gene: TRBV20-1; D gene: TRBD1; CDR3 length: 15; clone size: .; J gene: TRBJ2-5; CDR3 protein: CSASDDRGLLETQYF; CDR3 DNA: TGCAGTGCATCCGACGACAGGGGGCTGTTGGAGACCCAGTACTTC
V gene: TRBV7-9; D gene: TRBD1; CDR3 length: 15; clone size: many; J gene: TRBJ1-1; CDR3 protein: CASSLGQGMNTEAFF; CDR3 DNA: TGTGCCAGCAGCTTAGGACAGGGGATGAACACTGAAGCTTTCTTT